This T cell receptor beta chain was retrieved from a study of identical twins. Overall study results and limits: Sharing of beta out-of-frame sequences by twins showed a weaker excess.

Regarding this clonotype: Its antigen is unknown.

A universal primer site arose from template switching, and cDNA bore unique molecular identifiers. TCRdb re-analysed the 5' RACE reads in MiXCR, keeping a single row per CDR3 protein. The table includes 400,000 or so distinct CDR3 sequences, approximately 10% detected once. Only healthy Caucasians were enrolled as donors. There are 14 residues in the CDR3. V lost 6 bases and J 1 base, leaving 12 bases between the germline ends. Germline V CDR1 and CDR2: LGHDT, YNNKEL (reference sequence). Specimen: naive T cells sorted from blood. V and J are TRBV3-1 and TRBJ1-1; D is unclear. This clonotype originated in a woman aged 45-59 years in good health. The CDR3 sequence: CASRDDGKNTEAFF. CDR3 coding DNA: TGTGCCAGCAGGGACGACGGGAAGAACACTGAAGCTTTCTTT.